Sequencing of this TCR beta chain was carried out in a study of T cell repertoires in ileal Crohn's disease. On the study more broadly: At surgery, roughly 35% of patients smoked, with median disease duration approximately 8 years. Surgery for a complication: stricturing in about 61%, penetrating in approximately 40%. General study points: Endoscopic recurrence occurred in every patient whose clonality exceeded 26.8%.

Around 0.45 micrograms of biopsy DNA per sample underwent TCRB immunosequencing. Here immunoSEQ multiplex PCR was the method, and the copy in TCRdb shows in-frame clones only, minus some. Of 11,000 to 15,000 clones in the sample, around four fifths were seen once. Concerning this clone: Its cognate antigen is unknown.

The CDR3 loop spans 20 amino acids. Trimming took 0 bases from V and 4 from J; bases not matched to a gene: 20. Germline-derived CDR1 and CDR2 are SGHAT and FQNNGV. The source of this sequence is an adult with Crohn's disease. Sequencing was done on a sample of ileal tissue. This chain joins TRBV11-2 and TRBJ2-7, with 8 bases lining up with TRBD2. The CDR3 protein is CASSLDHVAGLARFGYEQYF. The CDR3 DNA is TGTGCCAGCAGCTTAGATCATGTGGCAGGACTAGCTCGGTTCGGGTACGAGCAGTACTTC.